This paragraph covers one T cell receptor (beta chain) sequence. Its antigen is not identified. These data come from a study of cytomegalovirus exposure and HLA in healthy donors. Points from the study as a whole: In a later analysis, across HLA loci, associated TCR counts were highest for DRB1, lowest for HLA-C. The investigators catalogued some 150 TCR beta chains as cytomegalovirus-associated.

The PCR had 60 Vbeta and 13 Jbeta primers. Libraries were prepared by immunoSEQ multiplex PCR; TCRdb keeps only in-frame clonotypes and omits some of them. This repertoire shows 95,000 to 150,000 clones, roughly three quarters found once; its top ten account for roughly a tenth. CDR1 and CDR2 from the germline V gene are LGHNA and YNFKEQ. The CDR3 is 17 residues long. V lost 2 bases, J lost 5 bases, and 11 bases stayed unmatched. The gene calls are TRBV4-2 and TRBJ2-3; 9 bases are a match to TRBD2. This TCR was recovered from a man aged 30-40 years in good health and CMV-seropositive. The sample was PBMCs. CDR3 loop: CASSQQPGSGRQDTQYF. The CDR3, as DNA: TGTGCCAGCAGCCAACAGCCTGGGAGCGGGAGGCAAGATACGCAGTATTTT.